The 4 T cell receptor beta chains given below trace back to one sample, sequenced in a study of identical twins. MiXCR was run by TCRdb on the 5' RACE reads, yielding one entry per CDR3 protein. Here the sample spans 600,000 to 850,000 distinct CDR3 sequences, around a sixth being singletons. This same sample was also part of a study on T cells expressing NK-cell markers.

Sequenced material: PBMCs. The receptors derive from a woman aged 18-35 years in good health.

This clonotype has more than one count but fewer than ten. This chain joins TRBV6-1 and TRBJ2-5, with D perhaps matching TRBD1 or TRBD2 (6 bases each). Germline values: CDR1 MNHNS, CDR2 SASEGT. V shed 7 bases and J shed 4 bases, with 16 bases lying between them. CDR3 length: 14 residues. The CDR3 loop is CASTYGWGAETQYF. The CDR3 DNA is TGTGCCAGCACCTACGGGTGGGGGGCAGAGACCCAGTACTTC.

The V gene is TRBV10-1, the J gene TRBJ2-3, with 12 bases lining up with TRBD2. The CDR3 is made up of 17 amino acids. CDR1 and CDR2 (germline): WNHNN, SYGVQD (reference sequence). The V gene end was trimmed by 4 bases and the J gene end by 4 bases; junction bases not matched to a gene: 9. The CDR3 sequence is CASSAIETSGGPDTQYF. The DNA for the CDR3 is TGCGCCAGCAGTGCGATCGAGACTAGCGGGGGCCCAGATACGCAGTATTTT.

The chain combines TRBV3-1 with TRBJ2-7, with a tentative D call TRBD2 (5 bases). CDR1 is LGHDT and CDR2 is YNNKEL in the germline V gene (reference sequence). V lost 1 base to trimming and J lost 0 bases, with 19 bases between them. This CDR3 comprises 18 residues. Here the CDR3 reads CASSQGRPHIGSSYEQYF. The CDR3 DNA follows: TGTGCCAGCAGCCAAGGGAGGCCCCACATAGGGAGCTCCTACGAGCAGTACTTC.

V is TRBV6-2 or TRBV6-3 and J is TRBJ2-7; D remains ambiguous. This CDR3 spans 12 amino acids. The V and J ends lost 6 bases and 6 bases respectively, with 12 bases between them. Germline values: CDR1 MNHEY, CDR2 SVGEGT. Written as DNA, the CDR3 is TGTGCCAGCAGCCCCCGCAGGATCGAGCAGTACTTC. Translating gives CASSPRRIEQYF.